The 3 T cell receptor beta chains reported below all come from one sample, sequenced in a study of blood T cell repertoires in COVID-19. Sequencing was performed with immunoSEQ multiplex PCR; in TCRdb, only in-frame clones are kept and a portion is missing. Among about 190,000 clones, just under 80% were seen once, and the ten largest hold under 3.5%. Sample: peripheral blood. These receptors came from a woman at least 80 years old with active or convalescent COVID-19.

This clone was observed at least ten times. The gene calls are TRBV4-3 and TRBJ1-2; D is perhaps TRBD1 (6 bases). V dropped 0 bases and J dropped 4 bases, with 15 bases sitting between them. The CDR3 consists of 16 residues. The germline CDR1 and CDR2 sequences are LGHNA and YSLEER. CDR3 nucleotide sequence: TGCGCCAGCAGCCAAGATCGCGGGGGCGCTGCCTATGGCTACACCTTC. It codes for CASSQDRGGAAYGYTF.

The V gene is TRBV5-5, the J gene TRBJ2-1; D is possibly TRBD2 (5 bases). The CDR3 totals 15 residues. The germline V gene has CDR1 SGHKS and CDR2 YYEKEE (reference sequence). The ends were cut back, 4 bases at V and 0 bases at J, with 11 bases in the middle. The CDR3 coding sequence is TGTGCCAGCAGCCCTATAACTAGCTCCTACAATGAGCAGTTCTTC. Protein sequence: CASSPITSSYNEQFF.

This rearrangement joins TRBV4-2 to TRBJ2-7; TRBD1 aligns across 7 bases. J was trimmed by 2 bases and V by 3 bases; bases with no gene match: 7. The CDR3 runs 15 residues. Germline lookup yields CDR1 LGHNA and CDR2 YNFKEQ. CDR3 nucleotides: TGTGCCAGCAGCCAGAGTCCGGGACAGACCTACGAGCAGTACTTC. This codes for CASSQSPGQTYEQYF.